A single sample is the source of the 21 T cell receptor beta chains below, sequenced in a study of immune cell composition in non-small cell lung cancer. The method was immunoSEQ multiplex PCR; TCRdb's version includes in-frame clones alone and lacks a portion of them. The repertoire holds roughly 15,000 clones, with more than 65% as singletons. Sequenced input: lung tumor tissue. All receptors come from a human donor with non-small cell lung cancer.

The chain recombines TRBV6-1 with TRBJ1-2; possibly TRBD1 for D (6 bases). V dropped 1 base and J dropped 4 bases, with 13 bases sitting between them. This CDR3 spans 15 amino acids. From germline, CDR1 is MNHNS and CDR2 SASEGT. For the CDR3, the DNA is TGTGCCAGCAGTGAAGATACAGGGACCTTCTATGGCTACACCTTC. This gives the protein CASSEDTGTFYGYTF.

The V call is TRBV4-1, the J call TRBJ2-2, with TRBD1 matching over 7 bases. The CDR3 is made up of 16 amino acids. The germline V gene encodes CDR1 MGHRA and CDR2 YSYEKL. The junction had 3 bases not matched to a gene; V was cut back by 2 bases and J by 0 bases. CDR3 sequence: CASSQTGTANTGELFF. CDR3 nucleotide sequence: TGCGCCAGCAGCCAAACCGGGACAGCGAACACCGGGGAGCTGTTTTTT.

This chain joins TRBV7-9 and TRBJ2-1, with no clear D. This CDR3 has 11 residues. The V and J ends lost 5 bases and 11 bases respectively, with 10 bases between them. In germline, CDR1 is SEHNR, CDR2 FQNEAQ (reference sequence). In nucleotides, the CDR3 is TGTGCCAGCAGCCCCGATACTAAGCAGTTCTTC. Protein: CASSPDTKQFF.

This sequence joins TRBV4-2 and TRBJ2-5; TRBD2 matches 13 bases. The CDR3 runs 19 residues. Germline loops: CDR1 LGHNA, CDR2 YNFKEQ. Trimming cost V 0 bases and J 5 bases; bases outside gene matches: 12. DNA for the CDR3: TGTGCCAGCAGCCAAGATTATTCCGGACTAGCGGGAGACGAGGAGACCCAGTACTTC. The encoded protein is CASSQDYSGLAGDEETQYF.

V is TRBV4-2 and J is TRBJ2-1; TRBD2 matches 13 bases. The germline V gene has CDR1 LGHNA and CDR2 YNFKEQ. This CDR3 contains 15 residues. V lost 1 base and J lost 6; bases outside the gene matches: 0. The CDR3 sequence: CASSQGTSGSNEQFF. Here the CDR3 DNA reads TGTGCCAGCAGCCAAGGGACTAGCGGGAGCAATGAGCAGTTCTTC.

The rearrangement joins TRBV7-3 to TRBJ2-1; perhaps TRBD2 as D (7 bases). CDR1 is SGHTA, CDR2 FQGTGA, per germline. The V gene lost 3 bases and the J gene lost 3 bases, with 30 bases spanning the gap. This CDR3 comprises 21 residues. Here the CDR3 DNA reads TGTGCCAGCAGCTTCTTTGCCGCCCCACCGGGACTACCAGGGGTCTACAATGAGCAGTTCTTC. Encoded protein: CASSFFAAPPGLPGVYNEQFF.

The chain combines TRBV11-3 with TRBJ1-1; 8 nucleotides match TRBD1. V was clipped by 5 bases and J by 4 bases; unmatched bases: 12. The CDR3 totals 16 residues. Germline V gene sequence: CDR1 SGHNT, CDR2 YENEEA. CDR3: CASSRGQVIGGTEAFF. CDR3 nucleotide sequence: TGTGCCAGCAGCCGGGGACAGGTAATTGGCGGCACTGAAGCTTTCTTT.

The rearrangement uses TRBV10-2 and TRBJ2-3; D could derive from TRBD1 or TRBD2 (5 bases each). Trimming took 0 bases from V and 5 from J, leaving 12 bases between them. The CDR3 spans 15 residues. In germline, CDR1 is WSHSY, CDR2 SAAADI. CDR3 sequence reads: CASSESPGPGDTQYF. As DNA, the CDR3 is TGCGCCAGCAGTGAGTCTCCGGGACCGGGAGATACGCAGTATTTT.

This clone was seen only once. V usage is TRBV19 and J usage is TRBJ1-1; TRBD1 matches 9 bases. The length of the CDR3 is 14 residues. Germline values: CDR1 LNHDA, CDR2 SQIVND (reference sequence). The trim removed 7 bases at V and 6 bases at J, leaving 9 bases unmatched. The CDR3 coding sequence is TGTGCCAGTACCTGGGACAGGGCTAACTCTGAAGCTTTCTTT. As protein: CASTWDRANSEAFF. Supplemented by reference TRBV19 and TRBJ1-1, the full variable domain reads DGGITQSPKYLFRKEGQNVTLSCEQNLNHDAMYWYRQDPGQGLRLIYYSQIVNDFQKGDIAEGYSVSREKKESFPLTVTSAQKNPTAFYLCASTWDRANSEAFFGQGTRLTVV.

J is TRBJ2-3 and V is TRBV7-3; 7 nucleotides align to TRBD2. Germline V lookup: CDR1 SGHTA, CDR2 FQGTGA. V was pared by 1 base and J by 6 bases, with 10 bases of the junction left unmatched. The CDR3 has 16 residues. CDR3 sequence (DNA): TGTGCCAGCAGCTTAATGGGCGGGGGAGCGATGGATACGCAGTATTTT. Translating it yields CASSLMGGGAMDTQYF. Combining the CDR3 with reference TRBV7-3 and TRBJ2-3 gives the whole variable domain GAGVSQTPSNKVTEKGKYVELRCDPISGHTALYWYRQSLGQGPEFLIYFQGTGAADDSGLPNDRFFAVRPEGSVSTLKIQRTERGDSAVYLCASSLMGGGAMDTQYFGPGTRLTVL.

The chain is built from TRBV7-9 and TRBJ1-2, with a weak D call TRBD1 (6 bases). V was clipped by 3 bases and J by 5 bases, with 16 bases between them. Per germline, CDR1 SEHNR and CDR2 FQNEAQ (reference sequence). CDR3 length: 15 residues. As DNA, the CDR3 is TGTGCCAGCAGCTTGGTTATGACAGGCCCTTATGGCTACACCTTC. It codes for CASSLVMTGPYGYTF.

This clone was counted once. The V call is TRBV9, the J call TRBJ2-3; TRBD2 is a possible D gene (7 bases). The CDR3 runs to 14 residues. V dropped 7 bases and J dropped 6 bases, with 18 bases sitting between them. Germline-derived CDR1 and CDR2 are SGDLS and YYNGEE. The CDR3 reads CASSTSQGWDTQYF. The CDR3, as DNA: TGTGCCAGCTCGACTAGCCAGGGGTGGGATACGCAGTATTTT.

The rearrangement links TRBV7-8 to TRBJ2-5, with D maybe TRBD1 (6 bases). V was clipped by 7 bases and J by 5 bases, with 17 bases between them. CDR1 and CDR2 from the germline V gene are SGHVS and FQNEAQ. The CDR3 contains 14 residues. This chain's CDR3 is CASNLGGPGETQYF. The CDR3 region has the DNA TGTGCCAGCAACCTTGGGGGCCCCGGGGAGACCCAGTACTTC.

The chain combines TRBV5-4 with TRBJ2-7, with unresolved D. V lost 5 bases and J 1 base, leaving 7 bases between the germline ends. This CDR3 is 12 amino acids long. The germline V gene has CDR1 SGHNT and CDR2 YYREEE (reference sequence). The CDR3, as DNA: TGTGCCAGCAGTGACTCTTCCTACGAGCAGTACTTC. Its translation is CASSDSSYEQYF. The whole variable domain, filled in from reference TRBV5-4 and TRBJ2-7, reads ETGVTQSPTHLIKTRGQQVTLRCSSQSGHNTVSWYQQALGQGPQFIFQYYREEENGRGNFPPRFSGLQFPNYSSELNVNALELDDSALYLCASSDSSYEQYFGPGTRLTVT.

This chain joins TRBV5-6 and TRBJ2-1; maybe TRBD2 (6 bases). This CDR3 contains 13 residues. V lost 3 bases and J 9 bases, leaving 13 bases between the germline ends. CDR1 SGHDT and CDR2 YYEEEE come from the germline V gene. CDR3 nucleotides: TGTGCCAGCAGCTGGAACGGGGGTTTTGAGCAGTTCTTC. Its translation: CASSWNGGFEQFF.

The gene calls are TRBV19 and TRBJ1-5; D is unresolved. This CDR3 region has 16 residues. Per germline, CDR1 LNHDA and CDR2 SQIVND (reference sequence). Between the trimmed V and J ends, which lost 4 bases and 2 bases, there was a span of 15 bases. The CDR3 protein is CASSTRAQKGNQPQHF. The CDR3 DNA follows: TGTGCCAGTAGTACTAGGGCCCAGAAGGGCAATCAGCCCCAGCATTTT.

This sequence joins TRBV11-2 and TRBJ2-7, with TRBD2 matching over 7 bases. Trimming at V came to 2 bases and at J to 6 bases, leaving 10 bases not matched to a gene. The CDR3 totals 15 residues. Germline V CDR1 and CDR2: SGHAT, FQNNGV. CDR3 nucleotide sequence: TGTGCCAGCAGCTTATATGGTGGGAGGGAGGCCGAGCAGTACTTC. The encoded protein is CASSLYGGREAEQYF. The full variable domain, with the rest looked up from reference TRBV11-2 and TRBJ2-7, is EAGVAQSPRYKIIEKRQSVAFWCNPISGHATLYWYQQILGQGPKLLIQFQNNGVVDDSQLPKDRFSAERLKGVDSTLKIQPAKLEDSAVYLCASSLYGGREAEQYFGPGTRLTVT.

The count of this clone is one. This chain connects TRBV18 to TRBJ2-1; 11 nucleotides align to TRBD2. This CDR3 region has 17 residues. Germline CDR1 reads KGHSH; CDR2 reads LQKENI. The J segment lost 3 bases and the V segment lost 2 bases, leaving 6 bases of the junction unmatched. The CDR3 coding sequence is TGTGCCAGCTCACCAACTAGCGGGAGACAGGTCTACAATGAGCAGTTCTTC. It specifies CASSPTSGRQVYNEQFF.

CDR3 sequence (DNA): TGTGCCAGCAGCTACCAAAGCATCAACACCGGGGAGCTGTTTTTT. This codes for CASSYQSINTGELFF. This rearrangement joins TRBV27 to TRBJ2-2; D gene ambiguous. Germline V CDR1 and CDR2: MNHEY, SMNVEV (reference sequence). The V gene lost 6 bases and the J gene lost 2 bases, with 13 bases spanning the gap. This CDR3 contains 15 residues.

CDR3 sequence: CASSVGGRPNSYNEQFF. In DNA, the CDR3 is TGTGCCAGCAGCGTAGGAGGTAGACCCAACTCCTACAATGAGCAGTTCTTC. The chain recombines TRBV9 with TRBJ2-1; no reliable D call. Germline V CDR1 and CDR2: SGDLS, YYNGEE. V was pared by 0 bases and J by 0 bases, with 13 bases between. The CDR3 totals 17 residues.

The chain links TRBV28 to TRBJ1-6; 10 bases match TRBD1. The CDR3 contains 15 residues. The V gene end was trimmed by 3 bases and the J gene end by 7 bases; junction bases not matched to a gene: 3. Germline V gene data show CDR1 as MDHEN and CDR2 as SYDVKM. This chain's CDR3 is CASSFRTGGNSPLHF. The CDR3 DNA reads as TGTGCCAGCAGTTTTAGGACAGGGGGAAATTCACCCCTCCACTTT.